This TCR beta chain is drawn from a study of T cells after somatic rescue of genetic block (dated by TCRdb to the early 2020s). Background on the whole study: The study assessed how robust, over the long term, a T-cell system was when the system had developed through somatic rescue of a genetic block in T-cell development.

The library was generated by the immunoSEQ multiplex PCR assay. The immuneACCESS repertoire file appears here via TCRdb, limited to in-frame rearrangements. These files lack a portion of the clones; in checked studies, under half of the deficit traces to unresolved V genes, and the cause of the others is not known. This sample has about 88,000 clones in its table, and 80% to 90% of those were observed once. The ten largest account for 1.5% to 2% of the sample. Regarding this clone: This clone's antigen is unknown. No much larger clone is present one base from it, and per-base qualities are unavailable.

The sequencing input was peripheral blood mononuclear cells (PBMCs). The sequence was obtained from a woman between 18 and 29 years old.

The CDR3 reads CASSVGSMNTEAFF. The nucleotide sequence is given as TGTGCCAGCAGCGTAGGGAGCATGAACACTGAAGCTTTCTTT. Rearrangement joined TRBV9 to TRBJ1-1, with the D gene not clear enough to name. CDR1 is given as SGDLS and CDR2 as YYNGEE, both from the germline V gene. Between the V and J ends, shortened by 0 bases and 0 bases respectively, the junction contains 6 bases. From cysteine to phenylalanine, the CDR3 is 14 amino acids long. CDR3 DNA is the only sequence kept; it has 42 bases, read in frame from the first base.